This T cell receptor beta chain originates from a study of T-cell reconstitution after alpha-beta-depleted transplantation in children. Overall study findings and caveats: About two months after transplant, alpha-beta T cells reportedly came from several hundred expanded graft clones. Surviving thymic progenitors and recipient T cells were the source of high TCRbeta diversity at day 60 in some patients. After one year, T-cell counts and TCRbeta diversity mostly came from new T cells.

For TCRbeta, the library was prepared with unique molecular identifiers. TCRdb passed the PCR reads through MiXCR, listing each CDR3 protein once. This sample carries a few hundred thousand distinct CDR3 sequences, approximately 30% of them seen once, and the ten largest clones take 30% to 45%. This clonotype was detected only a few times. No antigen is known for it. The CDR3 contains 16 residues. Looked up from germline, CDR1 is LNHDA and CDR2 is SQIVND (reference sequence). V was shortened by 5 bases and J by 5 bases, with 21 bases between the two germline ends. The source is a boy under two years old with Wiskott-Aldrich syndrome, due to receive a stem cell transplant. The sample here was PBMCs, taken before TCRalphabeta/CD19-depleted stem cell transplant. J is TRBJ2-5 and V is TRBV19; D may be TRBD1 (6 bases). The CDR3 reads CASSFRQGNGRETQYF. The CDR3 region has the DNA TGTGCCAGTAGTTTTCGTCAGGGGAACGGCAGGGAGACCCAGTACTTC.